The 14 T cell receptor beta chains reported below all come from one sample, sequenced in a study of radiation and T cells in renal cell carcinoma (dated by TCRdb to 2019 to 2021). Library preparation employed the immunoSEQ multiplex PCR assay. This immuneACCESS table, as held by TCRdb, lists in-frame sequences with V and J called but not all clones. Of the missing ones, under half trace to an unresolved V gene in checked studies; the others have no known cause. The sample includes more than 10,000 clones, with less than 70% observed a single time. The top ten clonotypes cover roughly 19% of the sample. Explained via the paper, the time point label denotes: tumor resected at nephrectomy. The treatment or condition tag for this specimen amounts to: treatment-naive control, cytoreductive nephrectomy. The source was tumor tissue, collected from a patient whose treatment was nephrectomy without radiotherapy. These receptors all stem from a woman aged 80 or over with renal cell carcinoma.

The chain is built from TRBV2 and TRBJ2-5; D unclear. The CDR3 covers 15 residues. The V gene's germline CDR1 is SNHLY and CDR2 FYNNEI. V shed 2 bases and J shed 4 bases, with 14 bases lying between them. The CDR3 bases are TGTGCCAGCAGTGAAAGGCGGCGGCGAGCAGAGACCCAGTACTTC. It is translated as CASSERRRRAETQYF. Drawing the rest from reference TRBV2 and TRBJ2-5, the complete variable domain is EPEVTQTPSHQVTQMGQEVILRCVPISNHLYFYWYRQILGQKVEFLVSFYNNEISEKSEIFDDQFSVERPDGSNFTLKIRSTKLEDSAMYFCASSERRRRAETQYFGPGTRLLVL.

The gene calls are TRBV7-9 and TRBJ2-1; D is unresolved. The V end lost 0 bases, the J end lost 7 bases, and 16 bases lay between the germline ends. This CDR3 is built from 16 residues. Germline lookup yields CDR1 SEHNR and CDR2 FQNEAQ (reference sequence). The CDR3 DNA follows: TGTGCCAGCAGCTTAGCGTCCGGGTGGAGTGTGAATGAGCAGTTCTTC. Residues: CASSLASGWSVNEQFF. The variable domain in full, with the rest retrieved from reference TRBV7-9 and TRBJ2-1, is DTGVSQNPRHKITKRGQNVTFRCDPISEHNRLYWYRQTLGQGPEFLTYFQNEAQLEKSRLLSDRFSAERPKGSFSTLEIQRTEQGDSAMYLCASSLASGWSVNEQFFGPGTRLTVL.

The genes are TRBV6-5 and TRBJ2-3; possibly TRBD2 for D (6 bases). Germline-derived CDR1 and CDR2 are MNHEY and SVGAGI. The CDR3 is 16 amino acids. The germline V and J ends were trimmed by 4 bases and 0 bases, with 14 bases remaining between them. CDR3 in amino acids: CASSFPRRASTDTQYF. CDR3 coding DNA: TGTGCCAGCAGTTTCCCCCGGAGGGCCAGCACAGATACGCAGTATTTT.

The chain employs TRBV6-5 and TRBJ2-3; D gene ambiguous. The CDR3 spans 16 residues. Trimming took 0 bases from V and 3 from J, leaving 13 bases between them. The V gene's germline CDR1 is MNHEY and CDR2 SVGAGI. The CDR3 nucleotides are TGTGCCAGCAGTTACTCGATCTCCAGGTCTACAGATACGCAGTATTTT. This gives the protein CASSYSISRSTDTQYF.

The chain recombines TRBV19 with TRBJ1-3; D uncertain. CDR3 size: 15 residues. With 5 bases removed from V and 2 bases from J, the gap between germline ends came to 13 bases. The germline gives CDR1 LNHDA, CDR2 SQIVND (reference sequence). DNA of the CDR3: TGTGCCAGTAGTCGGTTGAGGGAACCTGGAAACACCATATATTTT. Translating it yields CASSRLREPGNTIYF.

This chain connects TRBV4-2 to TRBJ2-1; tentatively, D is TRBD2 (5 bases). This CDR3 spans 14 amino acids. V was clipped by 0 bases and J by 7 bases, with 10 bases between them. CDR1 and CDR2 from the germline V gene are LGHNA and YNFKEQ. CDR3 sequence reads: CASSQDRTPNEQFF. The CDR3 DNA follows: TGTGCCAGCAGCCAAGACAGGACTCCAAATGAGCAGTTCTTC.

The genes are TRBV6-6 and TRBJ2-3; D uncertain. This CDR3 is 14 amino acids long. Trimming removed 2 bases from V and 3 bases from J, with 9 bases in between. Germline CDR1 reads MNHNY; CDR2 reads SVGAGI (reference sequence). The CDR3 is CASSYRHGTDTQYF. In DNA, the CDR3 is TGTGCCAGCAGTTACCGGCACGGTACAGATACGCAGTATTTT.

With regard to this clone: In the same sample, other DNA sequences code for this CDR3. The chain couples TRBV5-1 to TRBJ2-7; TRBD2 aligns across 14 bases. The CDR3 sequence is 16 residues long. The V segment lost 2 bases and the J segment 4 bases; nucleotides outside the gene matches: 5. The germline V gene has CDR1 SGHRS and CDR2 YFSETQ. In nucleotides, the CDR3 is TGCGCCAGCAGCTTAGCAGGGACTAGCGGGGGTTACGAGCAGTACTTC. Its protein is CASSLAGTSGGYEQYF.

The chain uses TRBV19 and TRBJ2-2; 10 bases map to TRBD2. Losses at the gene ends were 7 bases for V and 7 bases for J; bases not matched to a gene: 12. This CDR3 spans 16 amino acids. Per the germline V gene, CDR1 is LNHDA and CDR2 is SQIVND (reference sequence). The DNA of the CDR3 is TGTGCCAGTACCCGTCCGCAGCGGGGGGGTCGCGGGGAGCTGTTTTTT. Translating gives CASTRPQRGGRGELFF.

The chain links TRBV7-9 to TRBJ2-1; D is possibly TRBD2 (5 bases). Trimming removed 2 bases at V and 12 bases at J, with 14 bases between. Germline values: CDR1 SEHNR, CDR2 FQNEAQ (reference sequence). The CDR3 is 13 amino acids. The DNA of the CDR3 is TGTGCCAGCAGCTTAACAGACCTAGCAGGGCAGTTCTTC. Translation gives CASSLTDLAGQFF.

The chain couples TRBV6-1 to TRBJ2-3; the match to TRBD2 covers 7 bases. V was pared by 0 bases and J by 6 bases, with 0 bases of the junction left unmatched. The CDR3 is 13 amino acids. Germline CDR1 and CDR2: MNHNS and SASEGT. CDR3 protein: CASSEASGDTQYF. In nucleotides, the CDR3 is TGTGCCAGCAGTGAAGCTAGCGGGGATACGCAGTATTTT.

V is TRBV7-2 and J is TRBJ1-1, with D unclear. CDR1 is SGHTA, CDR2 FQGNSA, per germline. With 1 base removed from V and 4 bases from J, the gap between germline ends came to 7 bases. The CDR3 spans 13 residues. CDR3 loop: CASSLVDGTEAFF. In nucleotides, the CDR3 is TGTGCCAGCAGCTTAGTCGACGGCACTGAAGCTTTCTTT.

The chain joins TRBV5-4 to TRBJ2-3; 10 nucleotides line up with TRBD1. The CDR3 covers 17 residues. Germline V lookup: CDR1 SGHNT, CDR2 YYREEE (reference sequence). Trimming took 4 bases from V and 4 from J; bases not matched to a gene: 12. CDR3 loop: CASSPRTGGTGSDTQYF. CDR3 sequence (DNA): TGTGCCAGCAGCCCCCGGACAGGGGGGACGGGGTCAGATACGCAGTATTTT.

This clone is labeled medium-sized. This rearrangement joins TRBV10-3 to TRBJ2-7; D call uncertain. CDR3 size: 13 residues. V was shortened by 5 bases and J by 3 bases, with 11 bases between the two germline ends. The germline gives CDR1 ENHRY, CDR2 SYGVKD. The CDR3 is CAISPSGSYEQYV. The CDR3 region has the DNA TGTGCCATCAGTCCTTCGGGCAGCTACGAGCAGTACGTC.